This T cell receptor beta chain was captured by sequencing in a study of blood T cell repertoires in COVID-19. On the study more broadly: The United States, Italy and Spain supplied acute and convalescent COVID-19 samples.

Germline V lookup: CDR1 LGHNT, CDR2 FRNRAP. Trimming left V 6 bases short and J 5 bases short, with 11 bases between. The CDR3 is made up of 12 amino acids. Data came from immunoSEQ multiplex PCR; TCRdb stores just in-frame clones and leaves some out. Of more than 300,000 clones in the sample, more than 70% were seen once. Donors of Cohort 3 who recovered were those that had two negative PCRs, clearance, or symptom resolution. V is TRBV12-5 and J is TRBJ2-7, with D unclear. The sequencing input was PBMCs or T cells enriched from blood (not recorded which). The sequence was collected from a woman under 30 who had recovered from COVID-19. The CDR3 DNA sequence: TGTGCTAGTGGCCCATCGTCGGACGAGCAGTACTTC. It yields the protein CASGPSSDEQYF.